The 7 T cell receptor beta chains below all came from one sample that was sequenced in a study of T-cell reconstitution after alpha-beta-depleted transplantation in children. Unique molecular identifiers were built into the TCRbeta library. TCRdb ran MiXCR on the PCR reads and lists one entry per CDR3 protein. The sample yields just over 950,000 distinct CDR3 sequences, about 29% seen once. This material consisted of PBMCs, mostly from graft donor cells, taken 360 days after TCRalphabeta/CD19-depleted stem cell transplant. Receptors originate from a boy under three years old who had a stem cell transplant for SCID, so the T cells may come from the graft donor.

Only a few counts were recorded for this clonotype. The DNA of the CDR3 is TGTGCCAGCAGCCCGAGACAGGGATTGAACACCGGGGAGCTGTTTTTT. This codes for CASSPRQGLNTGELFF. V is TRBV7-9 and J is TRBJ2-2; the match to TRBD1 covers 7 bases. This CDR3 comprises 16 residues. Looked up from germline, CDR1 is SEHNR and CDR2 is FQNEAQ (reference sequence). V lost 5 bases, J lost 1 base, and 7 bases stayed unmatched.

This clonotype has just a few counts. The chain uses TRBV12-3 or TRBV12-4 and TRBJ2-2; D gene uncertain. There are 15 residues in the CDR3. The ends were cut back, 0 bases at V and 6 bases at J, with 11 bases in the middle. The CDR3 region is CASSLAGKVAGELFF. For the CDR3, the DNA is TGTGCCAGCAGTTTAGCAGGAAAGGTGGCCGGGGAGCTGTTTTTT.

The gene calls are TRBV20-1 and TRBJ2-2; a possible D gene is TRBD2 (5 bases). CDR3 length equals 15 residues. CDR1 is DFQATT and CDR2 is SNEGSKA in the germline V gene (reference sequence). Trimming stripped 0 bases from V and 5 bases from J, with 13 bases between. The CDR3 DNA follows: TGCAGTGCTAGAGATGGGAGCGGTCCTACCGGGGAGCTGTTTTTT. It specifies CSARDGSGPTGELFF.

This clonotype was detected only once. The CDR3 is CSARLSSQETQYF. CDR3 nucleotide sequence: TGCAGTGCTAGACTAAGTAGCCAAGAGACCCAGTACTTC. The chain uses TRBV20-1 and TRBJ2-5; no clear D gene. Between the trimmed V and J ends, which lost 2 bases and 1 base, there was a span of 8 bases. CDR1 is DFQATT, CDR2 SNEGSKA, per germline (reference sequence). The CDR3 runs 13 residues.

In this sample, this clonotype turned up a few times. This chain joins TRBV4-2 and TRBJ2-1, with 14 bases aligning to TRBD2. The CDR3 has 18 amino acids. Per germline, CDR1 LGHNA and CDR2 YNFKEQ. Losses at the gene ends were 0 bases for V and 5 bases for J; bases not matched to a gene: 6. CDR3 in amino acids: CASSQDWTSGGRNNEQFF. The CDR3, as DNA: TGTGCCAGCAGCCAAGATTGGACTAGCGGGGGGCGAAACAATGAGCAGTTCTTC.

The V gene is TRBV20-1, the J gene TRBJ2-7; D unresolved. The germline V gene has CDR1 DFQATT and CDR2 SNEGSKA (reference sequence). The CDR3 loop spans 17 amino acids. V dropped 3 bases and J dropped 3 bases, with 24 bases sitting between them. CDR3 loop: CSARRPPKPGGHYEQYF. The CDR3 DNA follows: TGCAGTGCTAGGAGGCCCCCTAAACCGGGCGGCCACTACGAGCAGTACTTC.

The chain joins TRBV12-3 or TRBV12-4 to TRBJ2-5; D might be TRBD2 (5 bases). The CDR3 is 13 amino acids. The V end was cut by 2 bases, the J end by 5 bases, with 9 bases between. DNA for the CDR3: TGTGCCAGCAGTTTATCCCAGCGGGAGACCCAGTACTTC. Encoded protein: CASSLSQRETQYF.